The 22 T cell receptor beta chains below come from one sample, sequenced in a study of blood T cells in healthy people across ages (dated by TCRdb to between 2015 and 2017). Library preparation used 5' RACE. Data came from an Illumina HiSeq 2500. A second PCR of roughly 7 to 11 cycles was performed with a sample-barcoded 5' primer and a J-beta primer mix. Through fastp at Q25 and MiXCR, TCRdb rebuilt clones from the public reads, retaining in-frame beta chains. Rows with one shared CDR3 protein collapse into an entry with the most common genes and DNA. For this sample the table gives 1.2 million to 1.5 million distinct CDR3 sequences, of which 59% were detected only once. 5% to 7% of the sample is held by the ten biggest clonotypes. The specimen was blood. All receptors come from a man aged 18 to 35 in good health.

This clonotype came up once. The V and J genes are TRBV3-1 and TRBJ2-5, with 12 bases matching TRBD2. V was pared by 2 bases and J by 5 bases, with 3 bases of the junction left unmatched. The CDR3 runs 15 residues. Germline CDR1 reads LGHDT; CDR2 reads YNNKEL (reference sequence). The CDR3 region is CASSQTSGGWETQYF. Written as DNA, the CDR3 is TGTGCCAGCAGCCAAACTAGCGGGGGGTGGGAGACCCAGTACTTC.

This chain connects TRBV7-9 to TRBJ1-2; TRBD1 might be the D (6 bases). The CDR3 has 15 amino acids. The V gene's germline CDR1 is SEHNR and CDR2 FQNEAQ (reference sequence). V lost 1 base and J 4 bases, leaving 13 bases between the germline ends. The CDR3, as DNA: TGTGCCAGCAGCTTAGGCGCGGGGGCCGGCTATGGCTACACCTTC. Protein sequence: CASSLGAGAGYGYTF.

The chain carries TRBV6-1 and TRBJ2-1; 9 nucleotides line up with TRBD2. Trimming at V came to 6 bases and at J to 5 bases, leaving 20 bases not matched to a gene. Germline CDR1 reads MNHNS; CDR2 reads SASEGT. The CDR3 consists of 19 residues. CDR3 in DNA: TGTGCCAGCAGCTGGGACAGTAACTTAGCGGGAGAGATTAACAATGAGCAGTTCTTC. Translation gives CASSWDSNLAGEINNEQFF.

The table lists this clonotype with a few counts. V is TRBV28 and J is TRBJ2-5, with 7 bases lining up with TRBD1. The end of the DNA fits TRBJ2-7 better, so the J call may be wrong. The CDR3 totals 14 residues. Per germline, CDR1 MDHEN and CDR2 SYDVKM. CDR3 in DNA: TGTGCCAGCAGTTTAACGAGGGGGCCTTACGAGCAGTACTTC. This translates into CASSLTRGPYEQYF.

The J gene is TRBJ2-3, the V gene TRBV5-1; no clear D gene. Germline V gene lookup returns CDR1 SGHRS and CDR2 YFSETQ. This CDR3 has 12 amino acids. The V gene lost 2 bases and the J gene lost 7 bases, with 8 bases spanning the gap. The CDR3 spells CASSFAPHTQYF. The DNA of the CDR3 is TGCGCCAGCAGCTTTGCCCCTCATACGCAGTATTTT.

As for this clonotype: One end of the junction does not line up with germline, which may come from a read error. J is TRBJ2-1 and V is TRBV5-1, with 8 bases lining up with TRBD2. The germline V gene has CDR1 SGHRS and CDR2 YFSETQ. The CDR3 totals 14 residues. CDR3 region: CASSGKREHNGQFF. DNA for the CDR3: TGCGCCAGCAGCGGAAAGCGGGAGCACAATGGGCAGTTCTTC.

CDR3 sequence (DNA): TGCAGTGCTAGAGATCACAGGGCCTCCTACGAGCAGTACTTC. The encoded protein is CSARDHRASYEQYF. This sequence joins TRBV20-1 and TRBJ2-7; D perhaps matches TRBD1 (6 bases). Trimming took off 0 bases at V and 0 bases at J, with 9 bases between the two ends. This CDR3 has 14 amino acids. The germline gives CDR1 DFQATT, CDR2 SNEGSKA (reference sequence).

The rearrangement joins TRBV4-3 to TRBJ1-6; D remains unclear. This CDR3 spans 17 amino acids. The V end was cut by 0 bases, the J end by 1 base, with 10 bases between. CDR1 is LGHNA, CDR2 YSLEER, per germline. CDR3 nucleotide sequence: TGCGCCAGCAGCCAAGATCTCTCCGGGTCCTATAATTCACCCCTCCACTTT. Amino acids: CASSQDLSGSYNSPLHF.

This clonotype appeared a few times. This chain joins TRBV6-5 and TRBJ2-3; 9 nucleotides align to TRBD2. CDR3 length equals 14 residues. Germline V gene lookup returns CDR1 MNHEY and CDR2 SVGAGI. After removal of 5 bases from V and 5 bases from J, the junction contained 5 bases not matched to a gene. The CDR3 DNA follows: TGTGCCAGCAGTCTAACTAGCGGGTTAGATACGCAGTATTTT. As protein: CASSLTSGLDTQYF.

The genes are TRBV6-1 and TRBJ2-3, with TRBD2 identical over 14 bases. This CDR3 region has 15 residues. V was pared by 8 bases and J by 6 bases, with 7 bases of the junction left unmatched. Germline V CDR1 and CDR2: MNHNS, SASEGT. The CDR3 DNA follows: TGTGCCAGCCACCGGGGACTAGCGGGAGATGATACGCAGTATTTT. It encodes CASHRGLAGDDTQYF.

The CDR3 DNA is TGTGCCAGCAGCTTGGAGGCTTTCGATGGGGAGCTGTTTTTT. Its protein is CASSLEAFDGELFF. J is TRBJ2-2 and V is TRBV5-6; D is unresolved. Germline assignment: CDR1 SGHDT and CDR2 YYEEEE. This CDR3 contains 14 residues. V lost 0 bases, J lost 8 bases, and 11 bases lay in between.

Comments on this clonotype: This may come from a read error, since a much larger clone is one base off. This chain links TRBV29-1 with TRBJ2-5; TRBD2 agrees at 13 bases. V was pared by 7 bases and J by 11 bases, with 10 bases of the junction left unmatched. The CDR3 consists of 13 residues. The germline gives CDR1 SQVTM, CDR2 ANQGSEA. The CDR3 DNA reads TGCAGCGCGCGGACTAGCGGGAGTGGGGAGCAGTACTTC. Translated, it gives CSARTSGSGEQYF.

V is TRBV5-1 and J is TRBJ2-2; 7 positions match TRBD1. This CDR3 has 16 amino acids. The V gene's germline CDR1 is SGHRS and CDR2 YFSETQ. The ends lost 2 bases at V and 3 bases at J; junction bases unmatched: 7. The CDR3 protein is CASSFTTGSDTGELFF. CDR3 DNA sequence: TGCGCCAGCAGCTTCACGACAGGGTCGGACACCGGGGAGCTGTTTTTT.

This chain connects TRBV3-1 to TRBJ2-3, with TRBD2 as a possible D gene (7 bases). Germline CDR1 is LGHDT and CDR2 is YNNKEL (reference sequence). The length of the CDR3 is 15 residues. V was trimmed by 6 bases and J by 3 bases, leaving 16 bases between them. The CDR3 here is CASSRGGGPTDTQYF. The DNA for the CDR3 is TGTGCCAGCAGTCGGGGAGGGGGGCCGACAGATACGCAGTATTTT.

This chain uses TRBV6-5 with TRBJ2-7; D ambiguous. The DNA end is more similar to TRBJ2-5, so the J call may be wrong. CDR1 and CDR2 (germline): MNHEY, SVGAGI. The CDR3 length is 13 residues. This chain's CDR3 is CASSYSPTGTQYF. CDR3 bases: TGTGCCAGCAGTTACTCACCGACGGGGACCCAGTACTTC.

Only a few counts were recorded for this clonotype. The gene calls are TRBV29-1 and TRBJ2-5; possibly TRBD1 for D (5 bases). V was clipped by 6 bases and J by 4 bases, with 12 bases between them. There are 12 residues in the CDR3. Germline V gives CDR1 SQVTM, CDR2 ANQGSEA. The CDR3 sequence is CSVAGFRETQYF. The CDR3 DNA follows: TGCAGCGTGGCAGGGTTTCGAGAGACCCAGTACTTC.

The chain combines TRBV4-1 with TRBJ1-1; no clear D. V was pared by 0 bases and J by 1 base, with 18 bases between. The length of the CDR3 is 18 residues. Germline V lookup: CDR1 MGHRA, CDR2 YSYEKL. The CDR3 loop is CASSQDLGQGPGNTEAFF. In nucleotides, the CDR3 is TGCGCCAGCAGCCAAGACCTTGGTCAAGGGCCGGGGAACACTGAAGCTTTCTTT.

V usage is TRBV20-1 and J usage is TRBJ2-1, with D unclear. The CDR3 length is 15 residues. Germline V lookup: CDR1 DFQATT, CDR2 SNEGSKA (reference sequence). The V gene lost 0 bases and the J gene lost 0 bases, with 9 bases spanning the gap. The CDR3 reads CSARDYLSSYNEQFF. The CDR3 coding sequence is TGCAGTGCTAGAGATTACCTAAGCTCCTACAATGAGCAGTTCTTC.

The genes are TRBV4-2 and TRBJ2-5; 16 positions agree with TRBD2. Near its end, the DNA agrees better with TRBJ2-7, so the J call may be wrong. The germline V gene encodes CDR1 LGHNA and CDR2 YNFKEQ. The CDR3 loop spans 19 amino acids. For the CDR3, the DNA is TGTGCCAGCAGCCAAGACGCGGGACTAGCGGGAGGGCTCTCCTACGAGCAGTACTTC. Residues: CASSQDAGLAGGLSYEQYF.

This clonotype was picked up one time. This rearrangement joins TRBV4-1 to TRBJ2-3, with TRBD2 matching 9 bases. V shed 4 bases, J shed 2 bases, and the junction held 7 bases outside the gene matches. Germline CDR1 reads MGHRA; CDR2 reads YSYEKL. The CDR3 has 16 residues. In DNA form, the CDR3 reads TGCGCCAGCAGCCGCATTAGCGGGGGCTACACAGATACGCAGTATTTT. Amino acid sequence: CASSRISGGYTDTQYF.

The chain is built from TRBV20-1 and TRBJ2-5; 10 bases are a match to TRBD1. Germline V CDR1 and CDR2: DFQATT, SNEGSKA (reference sequence). J was trimmed by 3 bases and V by 0 bases; bases with no gene match: 1. The CDR3 has 14 amino acids. This CDR3 reads CSAREGQGKETQYF. CDR3 coding DNA: TGCAGTGCTAGAGAGGGACAGGGGAAAGAGACCCAGTACTTC.

This clonotype was observed a single time. The rearrangement joins TRBV7-9 to TRBJ2-5, with D unresolved. The DNA end lines up better with TRBJ2-7; the J call may be wrong. The CDR3 loop spans 15 amino acids. Germline assignment: CDR1 SEHNR and CDR2 FQNEAQ (reference sequence). The DNA for the CDR3 is TGTGCCAGCAGCCCGGGTGAGGCAGGTTACTACGAGCAGTACTTC. Residues: CASSPGEAGYYEQYF.